This is a list of T cell receptor beta chains from one sample in a study of T cells in Graves' hyperthyroidism and ophthalmopathy. Via MiXCR, TCRdb re-called the multiplex PCR reads, giving one row per CDR3 protein. The sample consists of a few hundred thousand distinct CDR3 sequences, around 15% of them appearing once. Sequenced material: blood. The receptors originated from a woman aged 18-29 years with Graves' hyperthyroidism. Both conserved end residues are part of each CDR3. D genes are given only for firm matches. Expanded clones get a size class; other rows say once, few or many, or leave the size out.

abundance: many; v_gene: TRBV2; len: 13; d_gene: NA; j_gene: TRBJ2-5; CDR3nt: TGTGCCAGCAGTGCCGGGACACAAGAGACCCAGTACTTC; CDR3aa: CASSAGTQETQYF
abundance: many; v_gene: TRBV19; len: 16; d_gene: NA; j_gene: TRBJ2-1; CDR3nt: TGTGCCAGTAGTATATATTCCTCCAGGAACCACAATGAGCAGTTCTTC; CDR3aa: CASSIYSSRNHNEQFF
abundance: many; v_gene: TRBV3-1; len: 15; d_gene: TRBD2; j_gene: TRBJ2-5; CDR3nt: TGTGCCAGCAGCCAAAATCCTAGCGGGAGGGAGACCCAGTACTTC; CDR3aa: CASSQNPSGRETQYF
abundance: many; v_gene: TRBV29-1; len: 16; d_gene: TRBD1; j_gene: TRBJ1-2; CDR3nt: TGCAGCGTCCGGGACAGGGGAAATCCAGCGGACTATGGCTACACCTTC; CDR3aa: CSVRDRGNPADYGYTF
abundance: few; v_gene: TRBV7-3; len: 15; d_gene: NA; j_gene: TRBJ2-2; CDR3nt: TGTGCCAGCAGCCCGGACTCCCTTGCCTCCGGGGAGCTGTTTTTT; CDR3aa: CASSPDSLASGELFF
abundance: many; v_gene: TRBV11-2; len: 15; d_gene: NA; j_gene: TRBJ2-5; CDR3nt: TGTGCCAGCAGCTTAGTCGTGGACACCGGGGAGACCCAGTACTTC; CDR3aa: CASSLVVDTGETQYF
abundance: few; v_gene: TRBV20-1; len: 15; d_gene: TRBD2; j_gene: TRBJ2-5; CDR3nt: TGCAGTGCGGCTTGGACTAGAGCTGAGCAAGAGACCCAGTACTTC; CDR3aa: CSAAWTRAEQETQYF
abundance: many; v_gene: TRBV5-1; len: 15; d_gene: TRBD1; j_gene: TRBJ1-2; CDR3nt: TGCGCCAGCAGCTTGGACAGGGGGAGAACTTATGGCTACACCTTC; CDR3aa: CASSLDRGRTYGYTF
abundance: many; v_gene: TRBV20-1; len: 13; d_gene: NA; j_gene: TRBJ2-1; CDR3nt: TGCAGTGGAGGAGGGAGTGTCGGAAATGAGCAGTTCTTC; CDR3aa: CSGGGSVGNEQFF
abundance: NA; v_gene: TRBV9; len: 18; d_gene: TRBD2; j_gene: TRBJ2-7; CDR3nt: TGTGCCAGCAGCGTAGAGGGACTAGCGGGAGGCTCCTCCTACGAGCAGTACTTC; CDR3aa: CASSVEGLAGGSSYEQYF
abundance: many; v_gene: TRBV7-9; len: 15; d_gene: NA; j_gene: TRBJ1-1; CDR3nt: TGTGCCAGCAGCTTAGGGTCCAGGCGGAACACTGAAGCTTTCTTT; CDR3aa: CASSLGSRRNTEAFF
abundance: once; v_gene: TRBV12-3/TRBV12-4; len: 16; d_gene: TRBD1; j_gene: TRBJ2-7; CDR3nt: TGTGCCAGCCAGCCCAATCCGGGACAGGGCGTCCACGAGCAGTACTTC; CDR3aa: CASQPNPGQGVHEQYF
abundance: NA; v_gene: TRBV28; len: 13; d_gene: NA; j_gene: TRBJ2-7; CDR3nt: TGTGCCAGCAGTTTAGGACAGACGACCGAGCAGTACTTC; CDR3aa: CASSLGQTTEQYF
abundance: NA; v_gene: TRBV6-5; len: 19; d_gene: TRBD1; j_gene: TRBJ2-3; CDR3nt: TGTGCCAGCAGTTACTCACACAGGGGGCTGGGCGGCAACACAGATACGCAGTATTTT; CDR3aa: CASSYSHRGLGGNTDTQYF
abundance: many; v_gene: TRBV12-3/TRBV12-4; len: 15; d_gene: NA; j_gene: TRBJ2-2; CDR3nt: TGTGCCAGCAGTTTATTACTACCTCTAGCCGGGGAGCTGTTTTTT; CDR3aa: CASSLLLPLAGELFF
abundance: NA; v_gene: TRBV20-1; len: 15; d_gene: NA; j_gene: TRBJ2-3; CDR3nt: TGCAGTGCTAGGTCCCTCAGCGGGAGCACAGATACGCAGTATTTT; CDR3aa: CSARSLSGSTDTQYF
abundance: many; v_gene: TRBV28; len: 16; d_gene: NA; j_gene: TRBJ2-1; CDR3nt: TGTGCCAGCAGTTTAGTGAAGGGTGGAACCTACAATGAGCAGTTCTTC; CDR3aa: CASSLVKGGTYNEQFF
abundance: few; v_gene: TRBV14; len: 16; d_gene: TRBD1; j_gene: TRBJ1-1; CDR3nt: TGTGCCAGCAGCCCAGAAAGGTGGCAGGGGGACACTGAAGCTTTCTTT; CDR3aa: CASSPERWQGDTEAFF
abundance: few; v_gene: TRBV19; len: 17; d_gene: NA; j_gene: TRBJ2-3; CDR3nt: TGTGCCAGTACCCCCATCATGAGGGCCCGGGGCACAGATACGCAGTATTTT; CDR3aa: CASTPIMRARGTDTQYF
abundance: many; v_gene: TRBV24-1; len: 14; d_gene: NA; j_gene: TRBJ2-1; CDR3nt: TGTGCCACCAGTGATTTAGGGGGTTGGAATGAGCAGTTCTTC; CDR3aa: CATSDLGGWNEQFF
abundance: many; v_gene: TRBV6-2/TRBV6-3; len: 14; d_gene: TRBD1; j_gene: TRBJ2-5; CDR3nt: TGTGCCAGCAGTCACGGACAGGGGGCCGAGACCCAGTACTTC; CDR3aa: CASSHGQGAETQYF
abundance: many; v_gene: TRBV5-1; len: 17; d_gene: NA; j_gene: TRBJ2-6; CDR3nt: TGCGCCAGCAGCCTAACCGGGTCACCCTCTGGGGCCAACGTCCTGACTTTC; CDR3aa: CASSLTGSPSGANVLTF
abundance: many; v_gene: TRBV6-1; len: 18; d_gene: NA; j_gene: TRBJ1-6; CDR3nt: TGTGCCAGCTCTTTTTTCCAGTCGGGCTTCTCCTATAATTCACCCCTCCACTTT; CDR3aa: CASSFFQSGFSYNSPLHF
abundance: many; v_gene: TRBV12-3/TRBV12-4; len: 17; d_gene: TRBD1; j_gene: TRBJ2-7; CDR3nt: TGTGCCAGCAGTTTTGTTTCCCCAGGGGGCTTCTCCTACGAGCAGTACTTC; CDR3aa: CASSFVSPGGFSYEQYF
abundance: many; v_gene: TRBV15; len: 15; d_gene: TRBD1; j_gene: TRBJ1-3; CDR3nt: TGTGCCACCAGCAGACGACAGGGATCTGGAAACACCATATATTTT; CDR3aa: CATSRRQGSGNTIYF
abundance: many; v_gene: TRBV2; len: 13; d_gene: TRBD2; j_gene: TRBJ2-3; CDR3nt: TGTGCCAGCCGGCGGGAGAGAACAGATACGCAGTATTTT; CDR3aa: CASRRERTDTQYF
abundance: many; v_gene: TRBV18; len: 14; d_gene: NA; j_gene: TRBJ1-5; CDR3nt: TGTGCCAGCTCGATCTCTAATAGCAATCAGCCCCAGCATTTT; CDR3aa: CASSISNSNQPQHF
abundance: NA; v_gene: TRBV7-9; len: 15; d_gene: NA; j_gene: TRBJ1-2; CDR3nt: TGTGCCAGCAGCTTAGCGGCAACCCGGGGCTATGGCTACACCTTC; CDR3aa: CASSLAATRGYGYTF
abundance: many; v_gene: TRBV2; len: 11; d_gene: NA; j_gene: TRBJ2-7; CDR3nt: TGTGCCAGCAGTAACCACTACGAGCAGTACTTC; CDR3aa: CASSNHYEQYF
abundance: NA; v_gene: TRBV7-9; len: 12; d_gene: NA; j_gene: TRBJ1-1; CDR3nt: TGTGCCAGCAGGTCAGGGGTACGTGAAGCTTTCTTT; CDR3aa: CASRSGVREAFF
abundance: many; v_gene: TRBV27; len: 14; d_gene: NA; j_gene: TRBJ2-7; CDR3nt: TGTGCCAGCAGTACTCAACCAAGCTCCTACGAGCAGTACTTC; CDR3aa: CASSTQPSSYEQYF